The entry below gives a single T cell receptor beta chain sequence along with its context. The CDR3 spans 14 residues. V lost 5 bases to trimming and J lost 8 bases; unmatched junction nucleotides: 9. Germline lookup yields CDR1 KGHSH and CDR2 LQKENI. The data were taken from a study of T cell changes during pregnancy in multiple sclerosis. Using immunoSEQ multiplex PCR, the repertoire was profiled, and TCRdb retains in-frame clones only, with some absent. Among roughly 57,000 clones listed, 94% were seen once. The material was CD8+ T cells from peripheral blood mononuclear cells, obtained after pregnancy. The receptor comes from a female donor with multiple sclerosis, enrolled in a pregnancy study. This chain uses TRBV18 with TRBJ2-1; 7 bases fit TRBD1. The CDR3 nucleotides are TGTGCCAGCTCAACAAAGGGGGCGGGCCATGAGCAGTTCTTC. As protein: CASSTKGAGHEQFF.